This TCR beta chain stems from a study of cytomegalovirus exposure and HLA in healthy donors. General study points: A later analysis, which compared TCR beta chains of equal frequency, found the HLA-associated ones more clonally expanded. In an earlier analysis, productive rearrangement rates for most beta V segments clustered near 87% or 30%. Within the data, a cluster of highly shared sequence variants was likely a sequencing artifact. A few chains tied to CMV proved CMV antigen-specific in vitro.

Germline assignment: CDR1 GTSNPN and CDR2 SVGIG (reference sequence). With 4 bases clipped from V and 2 bases from J, the junction kept 9 bases outside the gene matches. The CDR3 contains 15 residues. The PCR was carried out with 60 Vbeta primers and 13 Jbeta primers. Here immunoSEQ multiplex PCR was the method, and the copy in TCRdb shows in-frame clones only, minus some. This listing includes over 120,000 clones. On this clone itself: Antigen specificity is unknown.

The clonotype was recovered from a male donor in good health and CMV-seronegative. Material for sequencing was PBMCs. This chain connects TRBV30 to TRBJ2-5; TRBD1 aligns across 8 bases. For the CDR3, the DNA is TGTGCCTGGACGCTCTGGACAGGGCCGCAAGAGACCCAGTACTTC. Its protein is CAWTLWTGPQETQYF.